This T cell receptor beta chain was obtained from a study of T cell clonality in common variable immunodeficiency. Study-wide results and limits: Compared with controls, CVID subjects had fewer shared TCRbeta clones. CVID subjects had higher TCRbeta clonality than healthy controls, most marked in about a third. T cell subpopulation sequencing would be needed to explain CVID clonality.

This clone was seen at least ten times. The antigen is not known. Sequencing was performed with immunoSEQ multiplex PCR; in TCRdb, only in-frame clones are kept and a portion is missing. Recorded here are around 45,000 clones, none singletons. Heparinized whole blood, about 5 to 8.5 ml, came from each donor. The material sequenced was peripheral blood mononuclear cells. The receptor comes from a person aged 18 to 75 in good health.

The CDR3 reads CAIRVIPGVTGELFF. The CDR3 bases that were read are TGTGCCATCAGGGTTATCCCAGGGGTCACCGGGGAG. The V and J genes are TRBV10-3 and TRBJ2-2; possible D gene TRBD1, 6 bases. The read ends 3 residues shy of where the CDR3 ends; the end is completed using the germline J gene. The CDR3 runs to 15 residues. V was clipped by 6 bases and J by 4 bases, with 15 bases between them. The germline V gene has CDR1 ENHRY and CDR2 SYGVKD.